The rows below give T cell receptor beta chains drawn from one sample of a study of metastatic and nonmetastatic thyroid tumors. TCRdb re-processed the PCR reads through MiXCR. The top ten hold roughly 8.8% of the sample, which has tens of thousands of clones, about 25% seen once. Sequencing was carried out using blood. These receptors originate from a female donor with papillary thyroid cancer or a benign thyroid nodule (not recorded which). Some clones in this sample may be carry-over from other donors' samples. Each CDR3 is given with its conserved first and last residue. The order of the fields is V gene, D gene, clone size, J gene, CDR3 DNA, CDR3 protein. The D gene is left open where the match is weak. The listing skips clone size in some rows; elsewhere it reads once, few, many or a size class.

v_gene: TRBV2; d_gene: TRBD1; abundance: many; j_gene: TRBJ2-5; CDR3nt: TGTGCCAGCAGTGCCGGGACAGAAGAGACCCAGTACTTC; CDR3aa: CASSAGTEETQYF
v_gene: TRBV11-2; d_gene: .; abundance: .; j_gene: TRBJ2-7; CDR3nt: TGTGCCAGCAGCCAGGCATCAATTCCCTACGAGCAGTACTTC; CDR3aa: CASSQASIPYEQYF
v_gene: TRBV6-1; d_gene: TRBD1; abundance: medium-sized; j_gene: TRBJ1-5; CDR3nt: TGTGCCAGCAGTGAGGGACAGGGACAACAGCCCCAGCATTTT; CDR3aa: CASSEGQGQQPQHF
v_gene: TRBV5-6; d_gene: .; abundance: .; j_gene: TRBJ1-4; CDR3nt: TGTGCCAGCAGCTTGTGGAGCAGGGCGGCTGAAAAACTGTTTTTT; CDR3aa: CASSLWSRAAEKLFF
v_gene: TRBV12-3/TRBV12-4; d_gene: TRBD2; abundance: .; j_gene: TRBJ2-7; CDR3nt: TGTGCCAGCAGTCTTAAGGTAGCGGGAGACTACGAGCAGTACTTC; CDR3aa: CASSLKVAGDYEQYF
v_gene: TRBV7-3; d_gene: .; abundance: .; j_gene: TRBJ2-3; CDR3nt: TGTGCCAGCAACCGAAGGGGGGGAGGGACAGATACACAGTATTTT; CDR3aa: CASNRRGGGTDTQYF
v_gene: TRBV5-1; d_gene: .; abundance: .; j_gene: TRBJ2-2; CDR3nt: TGCGCCAGCAGTCCCGGAGTGGGAATACCCGGGGAGCTGCTTTTT; CDR3aa: CASSPGVGIPGELLF
v_gene: TRBV28; d_gene: TRBD2; abundance: many; j_gene: TRBJ2-1; CDR3nt: TGTGCCAGCACCCTTGGGCCTAGCGGGGGGACATACAATGAGCAGTTCTTC; CDR3aa: CASTLGPSGGTYNEQFF
v_gene: TRBV5-5; d_gene: .; abundance: many; j_gene: TRBJ2-7; CDR3nt: TGTGCCAGCAGCGTACTCGGGACACCCAACGAGGAGCAGTACTTC; CDR3aa: CASSVLGTPNEEQYF
v_gene: TRBV27; d_gene: .; abundance: many; j_gene: TRBJ2-4; CDR3nt: TGTGCCAGCAGTTTATTGGGCGGAACCGGAGACATTCAGTACTTC; CDR3aa: CASSLLGGTGDIQYF